This T cell receptor (beta chain) was obtained from a study of T cells in tuberculosis. Study as a whole: In South Africa, adults with active tuberculosis were compared with IGRA-negative and latently infected IGRA-positive adolescents.

Only in-frame clones appear in the TCRdb table, and some are missing; sequencing was by immunoSEQ multiplex PCR. This sample yields 40,000 to 50,000 clones, of which about 95% are seen a single time; around 3.3% belongs to the top ten. The V gene's germline CDR1 is LNHNV and CDR2 YYDKDF (reference sequence). With 1 base removed from V and 2 bases from J, the gap between germline ends came to 13 bases. The CDR3 has 16 residues. Sequenced input: PBMCs. The V call is TRBV15, the J call TRBJ2-3, with D possibly being TRBD1 (5 bases). This clonotype originated in a donor aged 10-29 years with latent tuberculosis or without tuberculosis infection. The CDR3 reads CATSRGTNRNTDTQYF. The CDR3, as DNA: TGTGCCACCAGCAGAGGAACGAACAGGAACACAGATACGCAGTATTTT.